Sequencing of this T cell receptor (beta chain) was carried out in a study of blood T cell repertoires in COVID-19. Study information: Samples taken during acute and convalescent COVID-19 were collected in the United States, Italy and Spain. From T cells, B-cell-depleted T cells, or PBMCs came the material, which was cDNA or gDNA.

Libraries were prepared by immunoSEQ multiplex PCR; TCRdb keeps only in-frame clonotypes and omits some of them. The sample consists of approximately 150,000 clones, 90% to 95% of them appearing once. From germline, CDR1 is SEHNR and CDR2 FQNEAQ (reference sequence). With 6 bases removed from V and 1 base from J, the gap between germline ends came to 16 bases. This CDR3 has 16 amino acids. The sequence was collected from a woman aged 55 to 70 with COVID-19, enrolled during active disease. Material for sequencing was peripheral blood. The chain is built from TRBV7-9 and TRBJ1-3, with D tentatively TRBD1 (5 bases). The CDR3 coding sequence is TGTGCCAGCAGGCCTTTCGGGACTCTTTCTGGAAACACCATATATTTT. Translation: CASRPFGTLSGNTIYF. The full variable domain, with the rest looked up from reference TRBV7-9 and TRBJ1-3, is DTGVSQNPRHKITKRGQNVTFRCDPISEHNRLYWYRQTLGQGPEFLTYFQNEAQLEKSRLLSDRFSAERPKGSFSTLEIQRTEQGDSAMYLCASRPFGTLSGNTIYFGEGSWLTVV.